The present entry profiles one T cell receptor (beta chain) with its context. This entry comes from a study of blood T cell repertoires in COVID-19. Study details: Italy, Spain and the United States were the sources of the convalescent and acute COVID-19 samples.

The trim removed 1 base at V and 5 bases at J, leaving 18 bases unmatched. Germline-derived CDR1 and CDR2 are SGHTA and FQGTGA. CDR3 length: 21 amino acids. As processed by the authors: Estimation of nucleated cell counts was performed using reference gene primer amplification. Sequencing used immunoSEQ multiplex PCR; TCRdb keeps in-frame clones, though not all of them. V, J and clone size are those of that table, while D and trimming were read from the DNA. The sample lists approximately 230,000 clones; around 82% were seen once. The chain has TRBV7-3 and TRBJ2-2; 11 bases map to TRBD2. The clonotype was recovered from a man older than 75 with acute or convalescent COVID-19. Sequencing input: peripheral blood. In DNA form, the CDR3 reads TGTGCCAGCAGCTTAAACCCGGGACTAGCGGAAACCACCAGGTGGACCGGGGAGCTGTTTTTT. Translated: CASSLNPGLAETTRWTGELFF.